A selection of T cell receptor beta chains follows, all from one sample in a study of T cells after yellow fever vaccination. Using its own MiXCR run on the 5' RACE reads, TCRdb lists one record per CDR3 protein. Among nearly 550,000 distinct CDR3 sequences listed, 19% were seen once. Source: PBMCs, taken 15 days after the yellow fever booster vaccination. All receptors derive from a man younger than 40 who received the YFV17D yellow fever vaccine. Both conserved end residues are part of each CDR3. Each record gives: clone size, J gene, D gene, V gene, CDR3 DNA, CDR3 protein. The D gene is left open where the match is weak. Rows give clone size only sometimes, using once, few, many, or a class for an expanded clone.

>.|TRBJ2-1|.|TRBV5-1
TGCGCCAGCAGCCGACCCAGGGTTGAGACCTCCTACAATGAGCAGTTCTTC
CASSRPRVETSYNEQFF
>few|TRBJ2-1|TRBD2|TRBV20-1
TGCAGTGCTAGAGATGGGACTAGCAATGAGCAGTTCTTC
CSARDGTSNEQFF
>.|TRBJ1-1|.|TRBV7-2
TGTGCCAGCAGTGTGACAGTTAACACTGAAGCTTTCTTT
CASSVTVNTEAFF
>few|TRBJ2-7|.|TRBV4-3
TGCGCCAGCAGCCAAGCCTGGACAGACTACGAGCAGTACTTC
CASSQAWTDYEQYF
>.|TRBJ2-5|TRBD2|TRBV20-1
TGCAGTGCCCTTCGGGCGGGAGGGCAAGAGACCCAGTACTTC
CSALRAGGQETQYF
>.|TRBJ2-7|.|TRBV4-2
TGTGCCAGCAGCCAAAGGGAAGATCTCTCCTACGAGCAGTACTTC
CASSQREDLSYEQYF
>.|TRBJ1-1|TRBD1|TRBV6-5
TGTGCCAGCACACCGGGACAGGGGCGAGCTTTCTTT
CASTPGQGRAFF
>few|TRBJ2-7|TRBD2|TRBV7-2
TGTGCCAGCAGCCCCCGGACTAGCGGGGGTTACGAGCAGTACTTC
CASSPRTSGGYEQYF
>.|TRBJ2-1|TRBD2|TRBV3-1
TGTGCCAGCAGTCCCCGGGCCCTAGCGGGTAACAATGAGCAGTTCTTC
CASSPRALAGNNEQFF
>few|TRBJ1-5|TRBD1|TRBV6-1
TGTGCCAGCAGTGGGGACAGGGGCAAATCTTTGGTTCAGCCCCAGCATTTT
CASSGDRGKSLVQPQHF
>few|TRBJ2-1|TRBD2|TRBV4-2
TGTGCCAGCAGCCAGGGACGGGGGACTAGCGCCCGTATTGAGCAGTTCTTC
CASSQGRGTSARIEQFF
>.|TRBJ2-3|TRBD2|TRBV12-3/TRBV12-4
TGTGCCAGCAGTGCCGGGACTAGAAGCGATACGCAGTATTTT
CASSAGTRSDTQYF
>few|TRBJ2-1|TRBD2|TRBV28
TGTGCCAGCAGGCTAGGAGGGACTAGCGGGGGCAATGAGCAGTTCTTC
CASRLGGTSGGNEQFF
>few|TRBJ2-1|.|TRBV23-1
TGCGCCAGCAGCCGAGCTGCCAGCTCCTACAATGAGCAGTTCTTC
CASSRAASSYNEQFF
>.|TRBJ2-1|.|TRBV5-4
TGTGCCAGCAGCTTGTGGGGCGGCGCTTACAATGAGCAGTTCTTC
CASSLWGGAYNEQFF
>few|TRBJ2-7|.|TRBV27
TGTGCCAGCAGTTTATTTGTGGGGTACAACGAGCAGTACTTC
CASSLFVGYNEQYF
>few|TRBJ2-2|.|TRBV28
TGTGCCAGCAGAATCAGGGGAAACACCGGGGAGCTGTTTTTT
CASRIRGNTGELFF
>.|TRBJ2-7|TRBD1|TRBV6-5
TGTGCCAGCAGATTTAGACAGGGATCGGACTACGAGCAGTACTTC
CASRFRQGSDYEQYF
>.|TRBJ1-1|.|TRBV30
TGTGCCTGGAGATCCGGGACAAGCATGAACACTGAAGCTTTCTTT
CAWRSGTSMNTEAFF
>.|TRBJ2-7|TRBD2|TRBV15
TGTGCCACCAGCAGATCAAGCGGGAGAAGCTACGAGCAGTACTTC
CATSRSSGRSYEQYF
>.|TRBJ1-1|.|TRBV5-1
TGCGCCAGCAGCATAGCACAGGGTACTGAAGCTTTCTTT
CASSIAQGTEAFF
>.|TRBJ2-3|.|TRBV18
TGTGCCAGCTCACAAAGCTTCACAGATACGCAGTATTTT
CASSQSFTDTQYF
>.|TRBJ2-3|.|TRBV27
TGTGCCAGCAGTCCTCCGGGGGGCGCTTTTTTCAGCACAGATACGCAGTATTTT
CASSPPGGAFFSTDTQYF
>few|TRBJ1-5|.|TRBV30
TGTGCCTGGGATCTCGGTAGGGAACAGCCCCAGCATTTT
CAWDLGREQPQHF
>.|TRBJ2-1|.|TRBV20-1
TGCAGTGCTAGTGCTAGCACCAATGAGCAGTTCTTC
CSASASTNEQFF
>few|TRBJ2-3|.|TRBV10-3
TGTGCCATCAAGGAGGGGAGCACAGATACGCAGTATTTT
CAIKEGSTDTQYF
>few|TRBJ1-4|TRBD1|TRBV10-3
TGTGCCATCAGCAAAGGGACAGGAGCAACTAATGAAAAACTGTTTTTT
CAISKGTGATNEKLFF
>few|TRBJ2-1|TRBD2|TRBV7-8
TGTGCCAGCAGCTTAGTTTTAGCGGGCTTTCGCAATGAGCAGTTCTTC
CASSLVLAGFRNEQFF
>.|TRBJ1-6|.|TRBV27
TGTGCCAGCAGTTTGCGGGGGGTAGATTCACCCCTCCACTTT
CASSLRGVDSPLHF
>.|TRBJ2-5|TRBD1|TRBV12-3/TRBV12-4
TGTGCCAGCAGTTCTACTACAGGGGGCCGGGAGACCCAGTACTTC
CASSSTTGGRETQYF
>.|TRBJ2-5|.|TRBV7-8
TGTGCCAGCAGCTCCGGTACTGGTGCGGAGACCCAGTACTTC
CASSSGTGAETQYF
>.|TRBJ2-3|.|TRBV7-8
TGTGCCAGCAGCCACTATACAGATACGCAGTATTTT
CASSHYTDTQYF
>.|TRBJ2-1|.|TRBV18
TGTGCCAGCTCACTTATACTAGGGGAGCAGTTCTTC
CASSLILGEQFF
>.|TRBJ2-4|.|TRBV5-1
TGCGCCAGCAGCTTTGGACACAAAAACATTCAGTACTTC
CASSFGHKNIQYF
>few|TRBJ2-1|.|TRBV20-1
TGCAGTGCTGGAAGCCTTCTTGAGCAGTTCTTC
CSAGSLLEQFF
>few|TRBJ2-2|TRBD1|TRBV5-6
TGTGCCAGCAGCGGGGGACAGAGAAACACCGGGGAGCTGTTTTTT
CASSGGQRNTGELFF
>.|TRBJ2-5|.|TRBV11-2
TGTGCCAGCAGCTTATCGGGGGGACAGAGAGAGACCCAGTACTTC
CASSLSGGQRETQYF
>few|TRBJ2-1|.|TRBV20-1
TGCAGTGCTAGACTAACGGACAATGAGCAGTTCTTC
CSARLTDNEQFF
>.|TRBJ2-4|.|TRBV29-1
TGCAGCGTAAGGCTGGTGGGCATTCAGTACTTC
CSVRLVGIQYF
>few|TRBJ2-1|.|TRBV5-1
TGCGCCAGCAGCTTGGACGACAGGCAACAGTTCTTC
CASSLDDRQQFF
>many|TRBJ1-2|TRBD1|TRBV2
TGTGCCAGCAGGTGGGGGAGGGGGCCCTATGGCTACACCTTC
CASRWGRGPYGYTF
>few|TRBJ2-7|TRBD1|TRBV6-5
TGTGCCAGCAGTTATCGCCGGGACAGCAGGCTTGAGGGCTACGAGCAGTACTTC
CASSYRRDSRLEGYEQYF
>.|TRBJ2-1|.|TRBV18
TGTGCCAGCTCACCAGTCGGCGCTAGCACCCTCTACAATGAGCAGTTCTTC
CASSPVGASTLYNEQFF
>.|TRBJ2-1|TRBD2|TRBV25-1
TGTGCCAGCAGTTATAGCGGGGGGCTGACCTACAATGAGCAGTTCTTC
CASSYSGGLTYNEQFF
>few|TRBJ2-7|.|TRBV7-9
TGTGCCAGCAGCGTGAGGCCCCAAGGGGAGCAGTACTTC
CASSVRPQGEQYF
>few|TRBJ2-3|.|TRBV10-3
TGTGCCATCAGTGGGACGAAGCGGAAGACAGATACGCAGTATTTT
CAISGTKRKTDTQYF
>few|TRBJ2-1|TRBD2|TRBV11-2
TGTGCCAGCGAATTGTTGAGGACTAGCGGGGTAAGCTCCTACAATGAGCAGTTCTTC
CASELLRTSGVSSYNEQFF
>few|TRBJ2-1|TRBD2|TRBV28
TGTGCCAGCAGCTCGCCAGCGGGAGGGTTCAATGAGCAGTTCTTC
CASSSPAGGFNEQFF
>few|TRBJ1-4|.|TRBV20-1
TGCAGTGCTAGACAACCTGGGTGGAGGGAGGATGAAAAACTGTTTTTT
CSARQPGWREDEKLFF
>many|TRBJ2-1|TRBD2|TRBV29-1
TGCAGCGTTGTAACGCAAGGGGAGGGCCCCTACAATGAGCAGTTCTTC
CSVVTQGEGPYNEQFF
>many|TRBJ1-1|.|TRBV5-1
TGCGCCAGCAGCTCAGATTTCACTGAAGCTTTCTTT
CASSSDFTEAFF